This T cell receptor (beta chain) originates from a study of breast tumors, draining lymph nodes, adjacent tissues. Study-wide points: Tumor repertoires ranked between lymph nodes and nontumor tissue in diversity, with V and J gene preferences. Luminal-like breast cancer showed significantly higher tumor–nontumor repertoire similarity than basal-like. Tumor T cell lymph node origin was a supported hypothesis, not proven.

For this clonotype: The antigen is undetermined.

The CDR3 sequence is 16 residues long. Per germline, CDR1 MNHNS and CDR2 SASEGT. V was trimmed by 2 bases and J by 6 bases, leaving 17 bases between them. TCRdb re-called the multiplex PCR reads through MiXCR, storing one row per CDR3 protein. In the table there are 45,000 or so distinct CDR3 sequences, 20% to 25% of which are singletons. The chain links TRBV6-1 to TRBJ2-4; a weak D match, TRBD1 (6 bases). The sample taken for sequencing was breast tumor tissue. This clonotype was sampled from a female donor with breast cancer. Some clones in this sample may be carry-over from other donors' samples. The CDR3 sequence: CASSEWAGAGANIQYF. The CDR3 DNA follows: TGTGCCAGCAGTGAATGGGCAGGGGCTGGGGCAAACATTCAGTACTTC.